What follows are 20 T cell receptor beta chains derived from one specimen sequenced in a study of blood T cell repertoires in COVID-19. The table came from immunoSEQ multiplex PCR; TCRdb's copy has only in-frame clones and leaves some out. The sample includes approximately 100,000 clones, about two thirds of them seen just once. The sequencing input was peripheral blood. Receptor source: a human donor with acute or convalescent COVID-19. The donor label of this sample is uncertain.

The rearrangement joins TRBV6-6 to TRBJ1-6; D is possibly TRBD1 (6 bases). Germline CDR1 MNHNY, CDR2 SVGAGI (reference sequence). This CDR3 contains 17 residues. Trimming took off 5 bases at V and 0 bases at J, with 14 bases between the two ends. The CDR3, as DNA: TGTGCCAGCAGTCAGGACAGTCGTCGCTCCTATAATTCACCCCTCCACTTT. It yields the protein CASSQDSRRSYNSPLHF.

This clone was picked up a small number of times. The chain joins TRBV6-5 to TRBJ1-4; 9 bases line up with TRBD1. V was pared by 2 bases and J by 10 bases, with 8 bases of the junction left unmatched. Germline CDR1 and CDR2: MNHEY and SVGAGI. There are 15 residues in the CDR3. The CDR3 protein is CASSYGGQGGRKLFF. The DNA of the CDR3 is TGTGCCAGCAGTTACGGGGGACAGGGCGGCAGAAAACTGTTTTTT.

In its sample, this clone was seen a few times. This chain uses TRBV9 with TRBJ2-3; 8 bases are a match to TRBD2. CDR1 is SGDLS and CDR2 is YYNGEE in the germline V gene. The junction had 12 bases not matched to a gene; V was cut back by 3 bases and J by 0 bases. The CDR3 spans 18 residues. The CDR3 bases are TGTGCCAGCAGCGGAGGTTGGGGACTAGGATATAGCACAGATACGCAGTATTTT. It specifies CASSGGWGLGYSTDTQYF. The entire variable domain, with the rest obtained from reference TRBV9 and TRBJ2-3, is as follows: DSGVTQTPKHLITATGQRVTLRCSPRSGDLSVYWYQQSLDQGLQFLIQYYNGEERAKGNILERFSAQQFPDLHSELNLSSLELGDSALYFCASSGGWGLGYSTDTQYFGPGTRLTVL.

This chain links TRBV27 with TRBJ2-1; tentative D call: TRBD2 (6 bases). The V gene's germline CDR1 is MNHEY and CDR2 SMNVEV (reference sequence). Trimming pared 4 bases from V and 2 bases from J, leaving 12 bases between. The length of the CDR3 is 15 residues. Written as DNA, the CDR3 is TGTGCCAGCAGTTGGGCGGGGTATACCTACAATGAGCAGTTCTTC. It yields the protein CASSWAGYTYNEQFF.

V and J are TRBV3-1 (or the pseudogene TRBV3-2) and TRBJ2-5; 12 bases align to TRBD1. Per germline, CDR1 LGHDT and CDR2 YNNKEL (reference sequence). This CDR3 has 17 amino acids. J was trimmed by 5 bases and V by 4 bases; bases with no gene match: 11. The CDR3 nucleotides read TGTGCCAGCAGCCTTCAATTCCGGGACAGGGGGCGGGAGACCCAGTACTTC. This translates into CASSLQFRDRGRETQYF.

The chain combines TRBV29-1 with TRBJ1-2, with D perhaps TRBD1 (5 bases). V shed 7 bases and J shed 5 bases, with 11 bases lying between them. Germline lookup yields CDR1 SQVTM and CDR2 ANQGSEA. The CDR3 covers 11 residues. This CDR3 is CSGRTPYGYTF. In nucleotides, the CDR3 is TGCAGCGGCCGGACACCTTATGGCTACACCTTC. Looking up the rest from reference TRBV29-1 and TRBJ1-2 gives the full variable domain: SAVISQKPSRDICQRGTSLTIQCQVDSQVTMMFWYRQQPGQSLTLIATANQGSEATYESGFVIDKFPISRPNLTFSTLTVSNMSPEDSSIYLCSGRTPYGYTFGSGTRLTVV.

The chain joins TRBV2 to TRBJ2-6; a possible D gene is TRBD1 (5 bases). Germline CDR1 is SNHLY and CDR2 is FYNNEI. The V end was cut by 7 bases, the J end by 2 bases, with 12 bases between. The CDR3 covers 15 residues. The CDR3 protein is CASMFQGPGANVLTF. Written as DNA, the CDR3 is TGTGCCAGCATGTTCCAGGGTCCTGGGGCCAACGTCCTGACTTTC.

This chain uses TRBV18 with TRBJ2-5; TRBD2 might be the D (5 bases). The CDR3 has 14 amino acids. In germline, CDR1 is KGHSH, CDR2 LQKENI. V was clipped by 3 bases and J by 5 bases, with 13 bases between them. The CDR3, as DNA: TGTGCCAGCTCACCGAGTTCGGGAAGGGAGACCCAGTACTTC. This encodes CASSPSSGRETQYF.

The rearrangement uses TRBV13 and TRBJ1-6, with 10 bases lining up with TRBD1. Germline CDR1 is PRHDT and CDR2 is FYEKMQ (reference sequence). V trimming: 5 bases; J trimming: 10 bases; junction bases outside the gene matches: 11. CDR3 length equals 16 residues. The CDR3 region has the DNA TGTGCCAGCAGCAGCCGGGACAGGGGCTTTTTCTCACCCCTCCACTTT. Translation gives CASSSRDRGFFSPLHF.

The CDR3 nucleotides read TGCGCCAGCAGCACGCGGACAGGGGATAATTCACCCCTCCACTTT. Its translation is CASSTRTGDNSPLHF. The chain has TRBV5-1 and TRBJ1-6; 9 nucleotides agree with TRBD1. Germline V gene lookup returns CDR1 SGHRS and CDR2 YFSETQ. The trim removed 4 bases at V and 5 bases at J, leaving 4 bases unmatched. The CDR3 runs 15 residues.

CDR3 nucleotides: TGTGCCAGCACCGCGACCGGGAACTATGGCTACACCTTC. Its protein product is CASTATGNYGYTF. The genes are TRBV12-3 or TRBV12-4 and TRBJ1-2, with D hard to call. V gave up 7 bases and J gave up 2 bases, with 11 bases separating them. This CDR3 is built from 13 residues.

The sample holds a few counts of this clone. This chain joins TRBV30 and TRBJ1-4, with 9 bases fitting TRBD1. The CDR3 is made up of 14 amino acids. Germline CDR1 and CDR2: GTSNPN and SVGIG (reference sequence). The J segment lost 7 bases and the V segment lost 1 base, leaving 4 bases of the junction unmatched. CDR3 coding DNA: TGTGCCTGGAGTGGAGACAGGGGGAGTGAAAAACTGTTTTTT. This translates into CAWSGDRGSEKLFF.

As DNA, the CDR3 is TGCAGCGTTTTACTAGCGGGGAGGGATACGCAGTATTTT. It specifies CSVLLAGRDTQYF. V is TRBV29-1 and J is TRBJ2-3; 10 bases fit TRBD2. V lost 5 bases to trimming and J lost 6 bases; unmatched junction nucleotides: 5. In germline, CDR1 is SQVTM, CDR2 ANQGSEA. The CDR3 is 13 amino acids.

This clone was seen a handful of times. This chain connects TRBV11-3 to TRBJ1-5; 8 positions match TRBD1. The length of the CDR3 is 15 residues. Germline CDR1 reads SGHNT; CDR2 reads YENEEA. The V and J ends lost 1 base and 6 bases, in that order; junction bases with no gene match: 5. As DNA, the CDR3 is TGTGCCAGCAGCTTAGGGGACAGGTATTTTCAGCCCCAGCATTTT. Residues: CASSLGDRYFQPQHF. The full variable domain, with the rest looked up from reference TRBV11-3 and TRBJ1-5, is EAGVVQSPRYKIIEKKQPVAFWCNPISGHNTLYWYLQNLGQGPELLIRYENEEAVDDSQLPKDRFSAERLKGVDSTLKIQPAELGDSAVYLCASSLGDRYFQPQHFGDGTRLSIL.

The rearrangement joins TRBV28 to TRBJ2-1, with 8 bases that match TRBD2. There are 18 residues in the CDR3. CDR1 and CDR2 (germline): MDHEN, SYDVKM. Trimming removed 5 bases from V and 7 bases from J; junction bases left unmatched: 19. CDR3 loop: CASSPTLGGRGVTNEQFF. The DNA of the CDR3 is TGTGCCAGCAGTCCGACCCTAGGTGGGCGGGGGGTAACGAATGAGCAGTTCTTC.

For the CDR3, the DNA is TGTGCCAGTAGTAGGGGGACAGGGATGACTCAGCCCCAGCATTTT. Translating it yields CASSRGTGMTQPQHF. The chain carries TRBV19 and TRBJ1-5; 9 positions agree with TRBD1. J gave up 6 bases and V 4 bases, and 7 bases lay outside the gene matches. CDR3 size: 15 residues. Germline V gene sequence: CDR1 LNHDA, CDR2 SQIVND (reference sequence).

This sequence joins TRBV19 and TRBJ1-5; 7 positions match TRBD1. Germline CDR1 is LNHDA and CDR2 is SQIVND (reference sequence). With V trimmed by 10 bases and J by 0 bases, 6 bases remained unmatched. This CDR3 contains 14 residues. The CDR3 spells CATQQGYSNQPQHF. Here the CDR3 DNA reads TGTGCCACTCAACAGGGGTATAGCAATCAGCCCCAGCATTTT. Combining the CDR3 with reference TRBV19 and TRBJ1-5 gives the whole variable domain DGGITQSPKYLFRKEGQNVTLSCEQNLNHDAMYWYRQDPGQGLRLIYYSQIVNDFQKGDIAEGYSVSREKKESFPLTVTSAQKNPTAFYLCATQQGYSNQPQHFGDGTRLSIL.

This chain connects TRBV5-1 to TRBJ1-1, with TRBD1 matching 9 bases. The CDR3 is made up of 16 amino acids. J was trimmed by 4 bases and V by 0 bases; bases with no gene match: 7. CDR1 is SGHRS and CDR2 is YFSETQ in the germline V gene. CDR3 protein: CASSLALTGGVTEAFF. The CDR3 region has the DNA TGCGCCAGCAGCTTGGCTTTGACAGGGGGAGTCACTGAAGCTTTCTTT.

V is TRBV6-6 and J is TRBJ1-6; TRBD1 might be the D (5 bases). Trimming removed 0 bases at V and 9 bases at J, with 15 bases between. This CDR3 region has 16 residues. The V gene's germline CDR1 is MNHNY and CDR2 SVGAGI (reference sequence). The CDR3 coding sequence is TGTGCCAGCAGTTACTCGCGGGGAGGGGCGGTTTCACCCCTCCACTTT. This translates into CASSYSRGGAVSPLHF.

This clone was seen only a few times. This chain connects TRBV5-5 to TRBJ2-5; the D is unclear. V dropped 4 bases and J dropped 6 bases, with 10 bases sitting between them. The germline CDR1 and CDR2 sequences are SGHKS and YYEKEE (reference sequence). This CDR3 has 12 amino acids. The CDR3 DNA is TGTGCCAGCAGCCAAGAGTTCCAGACCCAGTACTTC. Amino acids: CASSQEFQTQYF.